Shown below are 4 T cell receptor beta chains from a single sample sequenced in a study of CD8+ T cells in alopecia areata. The treatment: oral pan-JAK inhibitor, 5-10 mg twice daily. Isolated RNA was reverse transcribed into cDNA used as the sequencing template. TCRdb's copy holds only in-frame clones and misses some; the assay was immunoSEQ multiplex PCR. The top ten clones hold 0.75% to 0.95% of a sample with about 270,000 clones, about 60% of them seen once. The starting material was CD4+ T cells sorted from blood, obtained at roughly week 52, from a patient treated with tofacitinib. The receptors shown here come from a human donor with alopecia areata.

The chain couples TRBV9 to TRBJ1-2, with no clear D. V dropped 0 bases and J dropped 7 bases, with 13 bases sitting between them. Germline V CDR1 and CDR2: SGDLS, YYNGEE. This CDR3 spans 14 amino acids. The chain's CDR3 is CASSVDLERSGYTF. The DNA of the CDR3 is TGTGCCAGCAGCGTAGACCTAGAAAGGAGTGGCTACACCTTC.

The chain employs TRBV30 and TRBJ2-3, with 11 bases identical to TRBD2. There are 13 residues in the CDR3. Germline-derived CDR1 and CDR2 are GTSNPN and SVGIG (reference sequence). V trimming: 7 bases; J trimming: 3 bases; junction bases outside the gene matches: 3. CDR3 coding DNA: TGTGCCTATAGCGGGGGGGCGACAGATACGCAGTATTTT. This gives the protein CAYSGGATDTQYF.

This clone was recorded a few times. The chain joins TRBV5-1 to TRBJ1-1; possibly TRBD1 for D (5 bases). The CDR3 is 14 amino acids. Germline V gene sequence: CDR1 SGHRS, CDR2 YFSETQ. Trimming took 5 bases from V and 2 from J, leaving 13 bases between them. The CDR3 is CASRGDVGNTEAFF. The CDR3 DNA follows: TGCGCCAGCAGGGGGGACGTAGGAAACACTGAAGCTTTCTTT.

The chain uses TRBV5-6 and TRBJ1-5; D possibly corresponds to TRBD1 (5 bases). Germline assignment: CDR1 SGHDT and CDR2 YYEEEE. The CDR3 is 15 amino acids. Trimming cost V 4 bases and J 2 bases, with 13 bases left between them. The CDR3 sequence is CASSRWQGGNQPQHF. The CDR3 DNA reads TGTGCCAGCAGCAGGTGGCAGGGCGGCAATCAGCCCCAGCATTTT.